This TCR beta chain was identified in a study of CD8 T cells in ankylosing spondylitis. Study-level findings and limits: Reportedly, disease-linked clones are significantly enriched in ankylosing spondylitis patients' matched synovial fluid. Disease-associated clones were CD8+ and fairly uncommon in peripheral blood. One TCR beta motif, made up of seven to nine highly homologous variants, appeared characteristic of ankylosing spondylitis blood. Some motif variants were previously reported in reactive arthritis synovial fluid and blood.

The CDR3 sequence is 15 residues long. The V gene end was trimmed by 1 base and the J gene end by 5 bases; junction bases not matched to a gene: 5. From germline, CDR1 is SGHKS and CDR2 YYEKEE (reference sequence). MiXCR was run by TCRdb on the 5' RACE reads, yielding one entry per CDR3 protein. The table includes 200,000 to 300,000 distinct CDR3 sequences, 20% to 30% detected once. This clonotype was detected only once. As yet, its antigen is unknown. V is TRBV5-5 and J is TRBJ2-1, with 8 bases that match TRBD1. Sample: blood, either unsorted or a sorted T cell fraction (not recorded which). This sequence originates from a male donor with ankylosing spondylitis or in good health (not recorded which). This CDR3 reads CASSLTGTGNNEQFF. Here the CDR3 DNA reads TGTGCCAGCAGCTTGACCGGGACAGGTAACAATGAGCAGTTCTTC.